The clone carrying this T cell receptor beta chain was seen more than once but under ten times. What it recognizes is unknown. Via MiXCR, TCRdb re-called the reads, giving one row per CDR3 protein. Of 380,000 or so distinct CDR3 sequences listed, about 35% were seen once; the top ten hold less than 15%. The V end was cut by 5 bases, the J end by 2 bases, with 15 bases between. The germline gives CDR1 SEHNR, CDR2 FQNEAQ (reference sequence). The CDR3 contains 15 residues. These data originate in a study of T cell repertoires in cytomegalovirus infection. The material sequenced was cultured PBMCs, taken from culture after CMV antigen stimulation. The receptor comes from a human donor in good health (CMV status not recorded). Some clones in this sample may be carry-over from other donors' samples. This chain links TRBV7-9 with TRBJ1-2; D is unresolved. The CDR3 DNA follows: TGTGCCAGCAGCCTTATTTCCGCCCCGAACTATGGCTACACCTTC. Residues: CASSLISAPNYGYTF.